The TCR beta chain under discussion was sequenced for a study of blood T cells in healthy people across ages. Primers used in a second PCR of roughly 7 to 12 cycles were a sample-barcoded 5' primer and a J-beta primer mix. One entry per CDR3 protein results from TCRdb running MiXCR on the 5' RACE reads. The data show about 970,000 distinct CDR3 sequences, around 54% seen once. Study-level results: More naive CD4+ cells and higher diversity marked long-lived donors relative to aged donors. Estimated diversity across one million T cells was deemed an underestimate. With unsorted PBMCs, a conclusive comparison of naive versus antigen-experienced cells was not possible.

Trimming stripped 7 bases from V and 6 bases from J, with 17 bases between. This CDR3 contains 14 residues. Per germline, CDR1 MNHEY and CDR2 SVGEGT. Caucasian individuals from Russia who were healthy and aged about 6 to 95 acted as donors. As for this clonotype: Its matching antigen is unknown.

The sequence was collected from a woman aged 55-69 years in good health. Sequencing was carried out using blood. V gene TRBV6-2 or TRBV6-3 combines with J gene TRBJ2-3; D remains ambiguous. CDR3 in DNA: TGTGCCAGCACCTACGTACCGGGTTCGGATACGCAGTATTTT. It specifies CASTYVPGSDTQYF.